The clone carrying this T cell receptor (beta chain) showed up just a few times. No antigen is known for it. This entry is derived from a study of human T cells and chemical hapten exposure. Study-wide context: There were per-sample TCR yield variations, arising mainly from small pooled library volume differences. Broader study findings: After DPC sensitization, TCRs above 1 in 1000 frequency showed no change.

The J segment lost 5 bases and the V segment lost 3 bases, leaving 15 bases of the junction unmatched. CDR1 and CDR2 from the germline V gene are SNHLY and FYNNEI. The length of the CDR3 is 18 residues. Blood, whole and unfractionated, served as the source for total RNA extraction. Library preparation tagged each individual cDNA molecule with a unique molecular identifier. TCRdb re-called the 5' RACE reads through MiXCR, storing one row per CDR3 protein. Among under 100,000 distinct CDR3 sequences listed, roughly 15% were seen once. The chain joins TRBV2 to TRBJ1-1, with 10 bases fitting TRBD1. This sequence originates from a female donor in good health. The CDR3: CASSDPETGGRGETEAFF. CDR3 DNA: TGTGCCAGCAGTGATCCCGAGACAGGGGGCCGTGGGGAAACTGAAGCTTTCTTT.